This T cell receptor (beta chain) originates from a study of blood T cell repertoires in COVID-19 (dated by TCRdb to 2020 to 2021). In terms of the full investigation: Collaborator samples came from the United States, Italy and Spain and covered acute and convalescent phases of COVID-19. The samples were drawn from two sources: the first 160 participants of the ongoing ImmuneRACE study, and fewer than 1,500 subjects contributed by 6 global collaborators. A de-identified subject ID, COVID-19 status, age in years and sex were almost always included in the sample metadata. The repertoires were released in a freely available public database meant as a resource for research on the immune response to SARS-CoV-2. The dataset comprised deeply sampled blood TCRbeta repertoires from subjects exposed to, actively infected with, or recovered from COVID-19. Where available, HLA class I and class II types were obtained from metadata supplied by the sample provider rather than from assay-based typing. The material from the prospective study consisted of cDNA or gDNA derived from T cells, B-cell-depleted T cells, or PBMCs. Paper-wide results and their limitations: Clinical and demographic metadata were provided uncurated, with the amount varying by source and participant.

In the prospective study, participants were roughly 18 to 95 years old, resided in approximately 22 geographic areas of the United States, and were enrolled through a virtual design. In the prospective study, participants were assigned to cohorts based on the clinical history participants reported in a screening survey and a study questionnaire. Recovered participants in ImmuneRACE Cohort 3 were defined by two consecutive negative NP/OP PCR tests, clearance by a healthcare professional, or resolution of symptoms. Each participant in the prospective study had whole blood, serum and a nasopharyngeal or oropharyngeal swab collected by mobile phlebotomists. Over a roughly 2-month period, participants in the prospective study had the option of providing additional blood draws and questionnaires. Before DNA extraction, prospective study blood samples were shipped either frozen or at room temperature.

As for this clone: The antigen it recognizes is unknown. Base qualities are not provided; no much larger clone lies one nucleotide away.

Via the germline V gene, CDR1 is KGHSH and CDR2 LQKENI. Its CDR3 holds 15 amino acids, cysteine through phenylalanine. CDR3 DNA only is kept here, 45 bases in frame from base 1. V is reduced by 3 bases and J by 7 bases, leaving a spacing of 15 bases between them. TCRbeta CDR3 regions were amplified from genomic DNA by means of the immunoSEQ Assay, a bias-controlled multiplex PCR. In the authors' own workflow: The number of nucleated cells in each sample was estimated from the amplification of reference gene primers within the assay. Sequence reads were collapsed and filtered to measure the absolute abundance of every unique TCRbeta CDR3 rearrangement. For each sample, productive Simpson clonality was calculated as the square root of Simpson's diversity index across productive rearrangements. TCRdb took over this immuneACCESS table, retaining in-frame rearrangements with V and J assigned. Such tables are incomplete; in checked studies, under half of the missing clones stem from an unresolved V gene, and the remainder is unexplained. V and J calls plus clone size are reproduced from that table; the DNA served to infer D and trimming. The sample table holds about 250,000 clones, of which approximately 90% were seen once. The ten largest clonotypes hold roughly a sixth of the sample.

The sample was PBMCs or T cells enriched from blood (not recorded which). The chain joins TRBV18 to TRBJ1-4, with a weak D call of TRBD1 (5 bases match). The origin of this receptor is a man between 18 and 35 years old who had recovered from COVID-19. The CDR3 corresponds to CASSPGWGRGEKLFF. In nucleotides, the sequence is TGTGCCAGCTCACCCGGATGGGGTAGGGGTGAAAAACTGTTTTTT.